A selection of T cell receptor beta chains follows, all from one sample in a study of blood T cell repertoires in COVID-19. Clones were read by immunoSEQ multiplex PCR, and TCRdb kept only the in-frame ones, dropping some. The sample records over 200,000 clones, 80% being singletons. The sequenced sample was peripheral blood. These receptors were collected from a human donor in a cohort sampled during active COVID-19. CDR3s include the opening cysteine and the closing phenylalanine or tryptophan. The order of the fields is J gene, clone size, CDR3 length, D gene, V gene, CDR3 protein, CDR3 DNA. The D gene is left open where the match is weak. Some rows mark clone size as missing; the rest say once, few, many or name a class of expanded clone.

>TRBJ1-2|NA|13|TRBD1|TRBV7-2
CASSRDSRYGYTF
TGTGCCAGCAGTCGGGACAGTCGGTATGGCTACACCTTC
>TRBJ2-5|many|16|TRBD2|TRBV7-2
CASSDGTSGRLETQYF
TGTGCCAGCAGCGACGGGACTAGCGGGAGATTAGAGACCCAGTACTTC
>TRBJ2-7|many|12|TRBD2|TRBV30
CAGTSGWYEQYF
TGTGCCGGGACTAGCGGGTGGTACGAGCAGTACTTC
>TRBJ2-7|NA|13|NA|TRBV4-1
CASSQEEEDEQYF
TGCGCCAGCAGCCAAGAGGAGGAGGACGAGCAGTACTTC
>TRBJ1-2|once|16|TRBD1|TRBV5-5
CASSLFPGTALYGYTF
TGTGCCAGCAGCTTGTTTCCCGGGACAGCACTATATGGCTACACCTTC
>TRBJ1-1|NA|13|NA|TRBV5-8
CAASDFMNTEAFF
TGTGCCGCATCCGACTTCATGAACACTGAAGCTTTCTTT
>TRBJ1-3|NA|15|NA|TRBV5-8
CASSFRVVSGNTIYF
TGTGCCAGCAGCTTTCGGGTTGTTTCTGGAAACACCATATATTTT
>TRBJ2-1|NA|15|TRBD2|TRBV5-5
CASSPGTSPYNEQFF
TGTGCCAGCAGTCCCGGGACTAGCCCCTACAATGAGCAGTTCTTC
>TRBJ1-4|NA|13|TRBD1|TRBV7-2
CAGRQGVEEKLFF
TGTGCCGGGCGACAGGGTGTGGAGGAAAAACTGTTTTTT
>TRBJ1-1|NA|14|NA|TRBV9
CASSPVTGNTEAFF
TGTGCCAGCAGCCCGGTGACAGGGAACACTGAAGCTTTCTTT
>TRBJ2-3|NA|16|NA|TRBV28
CASSRYRVTSTDTQYF
TGTGCCAGCAGTCGCTACAGGGTTACTAGCACAGATACGCAGTATTTT
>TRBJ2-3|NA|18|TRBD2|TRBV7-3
CASSLSSGRIWSTDTQYF
TGTGCCAGCAGCTTAAGTAGCGGGAGGATATGGAGCACAGATACGCAGTATTTT
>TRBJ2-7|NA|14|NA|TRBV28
CASSWERGSYEQYF
TGTGCCAGCAGTTGGGAACGGGGGTCCTACGAGCAGTACTTC
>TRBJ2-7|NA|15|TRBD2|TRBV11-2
CASSLGDSGSHEQYF
TGTGCCAGCAGCTTGGGGGATAGCGGGAGCCACGAGCAGTACTTC
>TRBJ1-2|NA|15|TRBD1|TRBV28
CASSLVGQGGHGYTF
TGTGCCAGCAGTTTAGTGGGACAGGGGGGTCATGGCTACACCTTC
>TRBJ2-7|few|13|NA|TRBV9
CASSSARGNEQYF
TGTGCCAGCAGTTCAGCTCGGGGGAACGAGCAGTACTTC
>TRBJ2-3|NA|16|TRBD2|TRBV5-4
CASSFRAGGSTDTQYF
TGTGCCAGCAGCTTCCGAGCGGGAGGGAGCACAGATACGCAGTATTTT
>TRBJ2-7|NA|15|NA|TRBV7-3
CASSLWGGPSYEQYF
TGTGCCAGCAGCTTATGGGGGGGCCCTTCCTACGAGCAGTACTTC
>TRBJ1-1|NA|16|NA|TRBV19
CASSPPGGVLNTEAFF
TGTGCCAGTAGTCCTCCCGGCGGGGTGTTGAACACTGAAGCTTTCTTT
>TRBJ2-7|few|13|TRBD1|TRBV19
CASSSGQFDEQYF
TGTGCCAGCAGTTCGGGACAGTTCGACGAGCAGTACTTC
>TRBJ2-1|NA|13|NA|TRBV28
CASRDEGTNEQFF
TGTGCCAGCAGGGACGAGGGTACGAATGAGCAGTTCTTC
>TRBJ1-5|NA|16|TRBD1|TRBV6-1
CASSEDRTGVDQPQHF
TGTGCCAGCAGTGAAGATCGGACAGGGGTGGATCAGCCCCAGCATTTT
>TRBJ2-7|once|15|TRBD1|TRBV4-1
CASSHDRGTSYEQYF
TGCGCCAGCAGCCATGACAGGGGGACCTCCTACGAGCAGTACTTC
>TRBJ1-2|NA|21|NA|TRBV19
CASSFLALKFSGMTEFYGYTF
TGTGCCAGTAGTTTCTTGGCCCTTAAATTCTCAGGGATGACGGAATTTTATGGCTACACCTTC
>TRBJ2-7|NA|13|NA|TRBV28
CASISGVSYEQYF
TGTGCCAGCATCAGCGGAGTTTCCTACGAGCAGTACTTC
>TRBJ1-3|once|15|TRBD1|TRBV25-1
CASASQGAGGNTIYF
TGTGCCAGCGCGTCCCAGGGGGCAGGTGGAAACACCATATATTTT
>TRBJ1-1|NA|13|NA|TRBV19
CASSLQRNTEAFF
TGTGCCAGTTCCCTACAGAGGAACACTGAAGCTTTCTTT
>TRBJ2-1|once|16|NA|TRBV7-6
CASSPGGGRALDEQFF
TGTGCCAGCAGCCCAGGGGGCGGGAGGGCCCTCGATGAGCAGTTCTTC
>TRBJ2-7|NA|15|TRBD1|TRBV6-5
CASSLTGVFLSEQYF
TGTGCCAGCAGTCTTACAGGGGTATTTTTAAGCGAGCAGTACTTC
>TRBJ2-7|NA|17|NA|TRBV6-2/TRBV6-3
CASSHPGRLGGAYEQYF
TGTGCCAGCAGTCACCCCGGACGACTAGGGGGGGCGTACGAGCAGTACTTC
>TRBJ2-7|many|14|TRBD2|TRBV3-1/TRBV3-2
CASSPSGRVNEQYF
TGTGCCAGCAGCCCTAGCGGGAGGGTGAACGAGCAGTACTTC
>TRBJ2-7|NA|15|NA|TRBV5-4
CASSFVGGALDEQYF
TGTGCCAGCAGCTTCGTGGGGGGGGCTCTGGACGAGCAGTACTTC
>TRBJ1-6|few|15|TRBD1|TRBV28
CASSFRTGGRSPLHF
TGTGCCAGCAGTTTTAGGACAGGAGGACGATCACCCCTCCACTTT
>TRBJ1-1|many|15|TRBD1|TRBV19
CASPPWGTENTEAFF
TGTGCCAGCCCCCCGTGGGGGACAGAGAACACTGAAGCTTTCTTT
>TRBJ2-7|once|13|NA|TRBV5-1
CASSLTDSYEQYF
TGCGCCAGCAGCTTGACAGACTCCTACGAGCAGTACTTC
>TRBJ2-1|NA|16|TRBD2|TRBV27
CASSFLAGPYYNEQFF
TGTGCCAGCAGTTTTCTAGCGGGACCATACTACAATGAGCAGTTCTTC
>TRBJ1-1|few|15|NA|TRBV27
CASSLSQGMDTEAFF
TGTGCCAGCAGTTTATCCCAGGGGATGGACACTGAAGCTTTCTTT